This T cell receptor (beta chain) was recorded in a study of blood T cell repertoires in COVID-19. The wider study: Samples of COVID-19 (acute and convalescent) were obtained from the United States, Italy and Spain.

The junction had 6 bases not matched to a gene; V was cut back by 0 bases and J by 1 base. The CDR3 length is 18 residues. Germline V gene data show CDR1 as MGHRA and CDR2 as YSYEKL. Produced via immunoSEQ multiplex PCR; TCRdb's table is partial and in-frame only. Of 25,000 to 30,000 clones in the sample, 90% were seen once. This TCR came from a human donor in a cohort sampled during active COVID-19. Input material: peripheral blood. The rearrangement joins TRBV4-1 to TRBJ2-1; 10 nucleotides line up with TRBD2. The CDR3 loop is CASSQDLLAGNSYNEQFF. DNA for the CDR3: TGCGCCAGCAGCCAAGACTTACTAGCGGGAAATTCCTACAATGAGCAGTTCTTC.